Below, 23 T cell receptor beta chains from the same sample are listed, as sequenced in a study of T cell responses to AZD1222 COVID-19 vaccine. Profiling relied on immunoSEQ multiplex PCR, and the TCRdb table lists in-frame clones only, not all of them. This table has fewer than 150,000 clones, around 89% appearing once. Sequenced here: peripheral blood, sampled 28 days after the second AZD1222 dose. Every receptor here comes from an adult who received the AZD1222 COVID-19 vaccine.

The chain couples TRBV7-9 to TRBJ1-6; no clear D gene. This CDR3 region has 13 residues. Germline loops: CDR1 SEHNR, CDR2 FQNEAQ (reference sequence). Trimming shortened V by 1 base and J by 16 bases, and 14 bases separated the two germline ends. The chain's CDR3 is CASSLEGSARLHF. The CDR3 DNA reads TGTGCCAGCAGCTTAGAGGGTTCCGCAAGGCTCCACTTT.

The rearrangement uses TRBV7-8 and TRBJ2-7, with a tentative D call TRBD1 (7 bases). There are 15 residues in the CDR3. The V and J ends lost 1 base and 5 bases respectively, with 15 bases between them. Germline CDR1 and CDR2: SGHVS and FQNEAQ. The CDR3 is CASSLEPGGFDEQYF. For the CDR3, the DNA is TGTGCCAGCAGCTTAGAACCAGGGGGGTTCGACGAGCAGTACTTC.

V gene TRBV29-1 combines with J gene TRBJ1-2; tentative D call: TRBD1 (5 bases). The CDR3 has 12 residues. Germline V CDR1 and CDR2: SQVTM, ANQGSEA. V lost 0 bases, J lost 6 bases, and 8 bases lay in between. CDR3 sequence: CSVEEPGDGYTF. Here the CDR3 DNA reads TGCAGCGTTGAAGAACCGGGGGATGGCTACACCTTC.

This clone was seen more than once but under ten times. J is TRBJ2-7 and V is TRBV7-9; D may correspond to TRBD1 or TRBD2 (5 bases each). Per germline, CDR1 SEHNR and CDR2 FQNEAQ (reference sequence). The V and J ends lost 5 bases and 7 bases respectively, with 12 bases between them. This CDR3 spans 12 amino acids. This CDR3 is CASSTWDVEQYF. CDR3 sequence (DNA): TGTGCCAGCAGCACCTGGGACGTGGAGCAGTACTTC.

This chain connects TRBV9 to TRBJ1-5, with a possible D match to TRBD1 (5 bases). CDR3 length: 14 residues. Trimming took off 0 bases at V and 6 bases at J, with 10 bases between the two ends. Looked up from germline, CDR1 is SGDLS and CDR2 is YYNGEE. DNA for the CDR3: TGTGCCAGCAGCGTAGAGGGGCGCGGTCAGCCCCAGCATTTT. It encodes CASSVEGRGQPQHF.

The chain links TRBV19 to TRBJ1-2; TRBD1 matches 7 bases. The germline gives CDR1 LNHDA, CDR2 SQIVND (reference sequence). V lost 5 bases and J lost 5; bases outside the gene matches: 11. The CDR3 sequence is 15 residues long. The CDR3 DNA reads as TGTGCCAGTAGTGTAACCCACAGGGGAGGTTATGGCTACACCTTC. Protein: CASSVTHRGGYGYTF.

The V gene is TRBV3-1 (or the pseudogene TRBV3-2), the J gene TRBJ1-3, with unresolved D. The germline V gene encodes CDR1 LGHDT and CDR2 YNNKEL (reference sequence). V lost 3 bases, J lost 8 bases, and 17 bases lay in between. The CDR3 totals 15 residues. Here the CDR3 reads CASSHAKDGSDTIYF. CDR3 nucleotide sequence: TGTGCCAGCAGCCACGCTAAGGACGGGTCGGACACCATATATTTT.

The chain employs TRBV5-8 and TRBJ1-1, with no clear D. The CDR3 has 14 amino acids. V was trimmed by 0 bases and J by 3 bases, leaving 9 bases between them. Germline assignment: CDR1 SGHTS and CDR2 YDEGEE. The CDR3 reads CASSLGTDHTEAFF. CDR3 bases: TGTGCCAGCAGCTTGGGGACGGACCACACTGAAGCTTTCTTT.

Here the CDR3 DNA reads TGTGCCAGCAGCACCCGTTTGCACCGAGCCGGGGAGCTGTTTTTT. As protein: CASSTRLHRAGELFF. V and J are TRBV7-8 and TRBJ2-2; D call uncertain. There are 15 residues in the CDR3. From germline, CDR1 is SGHVS and CDR2 FQNEAQ. Trimming cost V 5 bases and J 6 bases, with 16 bases left between them.

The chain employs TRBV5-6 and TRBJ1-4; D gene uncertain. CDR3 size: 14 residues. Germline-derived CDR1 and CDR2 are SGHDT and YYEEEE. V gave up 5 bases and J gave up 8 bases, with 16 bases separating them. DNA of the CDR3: TGTGCCAGCAGGATGTGGTGGGGAGAAGAAAAACTGTTTTTT. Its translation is CASRMWWGEEKLFF.

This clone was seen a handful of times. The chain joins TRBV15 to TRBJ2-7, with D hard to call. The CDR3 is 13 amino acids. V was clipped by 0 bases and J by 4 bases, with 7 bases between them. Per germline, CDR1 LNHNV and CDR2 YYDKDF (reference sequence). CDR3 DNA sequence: TGTGCCACCAGCAGAGATATAGTTTACGAGCAGTACTTC. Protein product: CATSRDIVYEQYF.

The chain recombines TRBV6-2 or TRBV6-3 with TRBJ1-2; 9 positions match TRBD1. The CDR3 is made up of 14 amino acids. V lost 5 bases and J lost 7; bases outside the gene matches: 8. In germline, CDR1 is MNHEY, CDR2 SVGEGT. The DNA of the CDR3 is TGTGCCAGCAGTGGCCGGGACAGGGTAGCTGGCTACACCTTC. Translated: CASSGRDRVAGYTF.

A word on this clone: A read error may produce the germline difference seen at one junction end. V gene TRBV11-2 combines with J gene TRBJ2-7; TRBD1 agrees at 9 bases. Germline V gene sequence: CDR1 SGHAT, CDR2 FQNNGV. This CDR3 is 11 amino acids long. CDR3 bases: TGTGCCAGCAGCCCAGGGACAGGGCACAACTTC. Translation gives CASSPGTGHNF.

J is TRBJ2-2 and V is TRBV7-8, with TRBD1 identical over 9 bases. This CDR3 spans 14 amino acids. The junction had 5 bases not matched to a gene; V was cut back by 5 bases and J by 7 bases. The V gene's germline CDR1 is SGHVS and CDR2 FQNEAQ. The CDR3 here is CASSIQGAGGELFF. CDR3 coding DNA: TGTGCCAGCAGCATACAGGGGGCGGGCGGGGAGCTGTTTTTT.

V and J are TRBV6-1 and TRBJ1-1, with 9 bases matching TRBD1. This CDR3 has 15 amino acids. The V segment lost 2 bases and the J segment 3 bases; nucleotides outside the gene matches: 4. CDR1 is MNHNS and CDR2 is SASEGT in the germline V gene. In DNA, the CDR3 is TGTGCCAGCAGTGAATTGACAGGGGGATACACTGAAGCTTTCTTT. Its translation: CASSELTGGYTEAFF.

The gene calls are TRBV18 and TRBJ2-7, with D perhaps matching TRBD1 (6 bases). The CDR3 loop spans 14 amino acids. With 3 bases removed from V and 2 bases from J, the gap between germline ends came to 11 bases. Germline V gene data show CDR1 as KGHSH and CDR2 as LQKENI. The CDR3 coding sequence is TGTGCCAGCTCACCCGCGACAGGAACCTACGAGCAGTACTTC. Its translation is CASSPATGTYEQYF.

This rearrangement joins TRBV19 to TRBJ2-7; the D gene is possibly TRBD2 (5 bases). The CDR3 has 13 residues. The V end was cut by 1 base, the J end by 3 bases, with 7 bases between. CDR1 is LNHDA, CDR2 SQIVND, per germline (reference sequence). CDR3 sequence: CASSIGAGYEQYF. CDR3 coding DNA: TGTGCCAGTAGTATAGGGGCGGGCTACGAGCAGTACTTC.

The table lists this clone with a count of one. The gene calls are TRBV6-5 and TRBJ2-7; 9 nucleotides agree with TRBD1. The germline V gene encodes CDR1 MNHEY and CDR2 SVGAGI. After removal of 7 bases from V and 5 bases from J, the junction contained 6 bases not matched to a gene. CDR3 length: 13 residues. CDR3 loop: CASMLTGGNEQYF. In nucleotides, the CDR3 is TGTGCCAGCATGTTAACAGGGGGCAACGAGCAGTACTTC.

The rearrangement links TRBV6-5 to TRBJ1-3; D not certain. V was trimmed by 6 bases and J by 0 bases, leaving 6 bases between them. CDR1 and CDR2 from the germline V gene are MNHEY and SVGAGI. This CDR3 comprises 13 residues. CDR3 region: CASRKSSGNTIYF. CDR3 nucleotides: TGTGCCAGCAGAAAAAGCTCTGGAAACACCATATATTTT.

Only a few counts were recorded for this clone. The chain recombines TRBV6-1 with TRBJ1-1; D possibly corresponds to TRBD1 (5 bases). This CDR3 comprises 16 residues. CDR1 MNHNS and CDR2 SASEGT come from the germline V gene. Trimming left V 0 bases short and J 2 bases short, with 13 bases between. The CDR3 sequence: CASSEAEGGGNTEAFF. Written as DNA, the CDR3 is TGTGCCAGCAGTGAAGCTGAAGGTGGGGGAAACACTGAAGCTTTCTTT.

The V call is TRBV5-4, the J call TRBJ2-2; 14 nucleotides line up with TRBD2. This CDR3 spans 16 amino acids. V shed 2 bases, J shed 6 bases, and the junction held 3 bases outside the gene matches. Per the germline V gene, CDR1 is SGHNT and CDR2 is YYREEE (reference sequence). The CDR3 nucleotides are TGTGCCAGCAGCTTAAGACTAGCGGGAGGGCCCGGGGAGCTGTTTTTT. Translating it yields CASSLRLAGGPGELFF. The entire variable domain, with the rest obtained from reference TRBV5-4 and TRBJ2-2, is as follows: ETGVTQSPTHLIKTRGQQVTLRCSSQSGHNTVSWYQQALGQGPQFIFQYYREEENGRGNFPPRFSGLQFPNYSSELNVNALELDDSALYLCASSLRLAGGPGELFFGEGSRLTVL.

CDR3 coding DNA: TGTGCCAGCAGCGTAACGGACAGACCTGGAAACACCATATATTTT. Its protein product is CASSVTDRPGNTIYF. The rearrangement joins TRBV7-2 to TRBJ1-3, with D possibly matching TRBD1 (6 bases). Germline-derived CDR1 and CDR2 are SGHTA and FQGNSA. CDR3 length equals 15 residues. The germline V and J ends were trimmed by 5 bases and 2 bases, with 13 bases remaining between them.

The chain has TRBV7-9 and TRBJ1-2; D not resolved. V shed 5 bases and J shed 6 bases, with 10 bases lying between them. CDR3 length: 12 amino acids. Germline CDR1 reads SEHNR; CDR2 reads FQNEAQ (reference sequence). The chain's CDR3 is CASSRSGNGYTF. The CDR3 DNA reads TGTGCCAGCAGCAGGTCGGGGAATGGCTACACCTTC.